The present TCR beta chain was sequenced within a study of monozygotic twins with cystic fibrosis. Germline V lookup: CDR1 SEHNR, CDR2 FQNEAQ (reference sequence). With 8 bases removed from V and 8 bases from J, the gap between germline ends came to 18 bases. The CDR3 length is 13 residues. This clone was detected only a few times. Sequenced by immunoSEQ multiplex PCR; TCRdb stores in-frame clones only, minus some. The sample shows about 35,000 clones, approximately 67% of them seen only once. The chain recombines TRBV7-9 with TRBJ1-2; possibly TRBD1 for D (6 bases). Source material: blood. This TCR was recovered from a girl between 5 and 17 years old with cystic fibrosis. Written as DNA, the CDR3 is TGTGCCAGCGGTCAATGGGGGGCGCCCGGCTACACCTTC. This codes for CASGQWGAPGYTF. Full variable domain (remainder filled in from reference TRBV7-9 and TRBJ1-2): DTGVSQNPRHKITKRGQNVTFRCDPISEHNRLYWYRQTLGQGPEFLTYFQNEAQLEKSRLLSDRFSAERPKGSFSTLEIQRTEQGDSAMYLCASGQWGAPGYTFGSGTRLTVV.